This TCR beta chain was captured in a study of cytomegalovirus exposure and HLA in healthy donors. Study details: Sequencing of 150 million to 200 million T cells in an earlier analysis found more than 100 million unique TCR beta sequences. Study observations and caveats: Later on, an analysis tied 15,000 to 20,000 TCR beta sequences to HLA alleles at 0.05 false discovery rate.

Germline CDR1 ENHRY, CDR2 SYGVKD. The CDR3 has 15 residues. V shed 0 bases and J 6 bases; nucleotides not matched to a gene: 7. Points on this clone: Its antigen remains unidentified.

PCR was performed using 60 Vbeta and 13 Jbeta primers. Assay used: immunoSEQ multiplex PCR; TCRdb lists only in-frame clones, some missing. The table has some 120,000 clones, 79% seen once. At the time of sampling, donors were nominally healthy, though unrecorded immune exposures were likely. The specimen was PBMCs. This chain uses TRBV10-3 with TRBJ1-1; 7 nucleotides agree with TRBD1. The clonotype originates from a man aged 30-40 years in good health and CMV-seropositive. The CDR3 is CAISESSGQRAEAFF. CDR3 sequence (DNA): TGTGCCATCAGTGAGTCGTCGGGACAGCGGGCTGAAGCTTTCTTT.